This T cell receptor beta chain was identified in a study of beta chain features in type 1 diabetes. Whole-study findings and limits: Researchers cautioned that cDNA sequencing could over-represent cells with high TCR expression.

Germline V gives CDR1 SGHAT, CDR2 FQDESV (reference sequence). V trimming: 5 bases; J trimming: 1 base; junction bases outside the gene matches: 4. The CDR3 totals 14 residues. Reverse transcription of all isolated RNA meant that expressed TCRB transcripts were sequenced. The method was immunoSEQ multiplex PCR; TCRdb's version includes in-frame clones alone and lacks a portion of them. The repertoire holds 240,000 or so clones, with about 25% as singletons. On this clone: Its antigen remains unknown.

Sorted populations all exceeded 95% purity. The TCR comes from a man under 40 in good health. V gene TRBV11-1 combines with J gene TRBJ2-5, with 7 nucleotides matching TRBD2. Source material: central memory CD4+ T cells from blood. CDR3 protein: CASSPSGPQETQYF. The CDR3 DNA follows: TGTGCCAGCAGCCCTAGCGGCCCCCAAGAGACCCAGTACTTC.